These 27 T cell receptor beta chains were sequenced from one sample in a study of shared clonotypes between healthy human individuals. This table comes from immunoSEQ multiplex PCR, and its TCRdb copy is limited to in-frame clones, with some not included. The sample yields 400,000 to 550,000 clones, 65% to 80% seen once. The sequenced material came from PBMCs. These receptors were taken from a woman between 40 and 55 years old in good health. Some clones in this sample may be carry-over from other donors' samples.

The rearrangement links TRBV28 to TRBJ2-1; TRBD1 is a possible D gene (7 bases). Trimming stripped 7 bases from V and 1 base from J, with 11 bases between. This CDR3 has 14 amino acids. Germline V gene data show CDR1 as MDHEN and CDR2 as SYDVKM. In nucleotides, the CDR3 is TGTGCCAGCAACCCAGGGGGGTCCTACAATGAGCAGTTCTTC. It yields the protein CASNPGGSYNEQFF.

CDR3 amino acids: CASGKDRNQPQHF. As DNA, the CDR3 is TGTGCCAGCGGAAAGGACCGGAATCAGCCCCAGCATTTT. The chain joins TRBV21-1 to TRBJ1-5. TRBV21-1 is annotated as a pseudogene. The CDR3 loop spans 13 amino acids.

The gene calls are TRBV27 and TRBJ2-7, with 7 bases identical to TRBD1. Trimming at V came to 9 bases and at J to 2 bases, leaving 7 bases not matched to a gene. This CDR3 has 13 residues. CDR1 is MNHEY and CDR2 is SMNVEV in the germline V gene (reference sequence). Written as DNA, the CDR3 is TGTGCCAGTCGACAGGGACCTACCTACGAGCAGTACTTC. Protein: CASRQGPTYEQYF.

This clone was recorded once. The gene calls are TRBV14 and TRBJ1-2; 7 positions match TRBD1. The CDR3 length is 14 residues. The V and J ends lost 2 bases and 3 bases, in that order; junction bases with no gene match: 3. CDR1 and CDR2 from the germline V gene are SGHDN and FVKESK. The CDR3 DNA reads as TGTGCCAGCAGCCAACGAGGACAGGACTATGGCTACACCTTC. It codes for CASSQRGQDYGYTF. The full variable domain, its missing parts supplied by reference TRBV14 and TRBJ1-2, is EAGVTQFPSHSVIEKGQTVTLRCDPISGHDNLYWYRRVMGKEIKFLLHFVKESKQDESGMPNNRFLAERTGGTYSTLKVQPAELEDSGVYFCASSQRGQDYGYTFGSGTRLTVV.

This clone was seen just once. The chain recombines TRBV9 with TRBJ2-2; no definite D call. The CDR3 is 13 amino acids. Germline CDR1 reads SGDLS; CDR2 reads YYNGEE. With 7 bases removed from V and 1 base from J, the gap between germline ends came to 8 bases. CDR3 DNA: TGTGCCAGCGGTGCAGGGAACACCGGGGAGCTGTTTTTT. Protein sequence: CASGAGNTGELFF.

This clone was observed a few times. The chain has TRBV7-8 and TRBJ2-7, with D unresolved. The CDR3 sequence is 11 residues long. Trimming removed 3 bases from V and 4 bases from J, with 4 bases in between. Looked up from germline, CDR1 is SGHVS and CDR2 is FQNEAQ. The CDR3, as DNA: TGTGCCAGCAGCTTGCAATACGAGCAGTACTTC. Protein product: CASSLQYEQYF.

V is TRBV4-1 and J is TRBJ2-2; possibly TRBD2 for D (5 bases). The V end lost 5 bases, the J end lost 3 bases, and 7 bases lay between the germline ends. Germline V gene data show CDR1 as MGHRA and CDR2 as YSYEKL. The CDR3 runs to 13 residues. In DNA form, the CDR3 reads TGCGCCAGCAGCACAGCGGACACCGGGGAGCTGTTTTTT. It translates to CASSTADTGELFF.

In DNA form, the CDR3 reads TGTGCCAGCAGCTTAGGACTAGCAGACCAAGAGACCCAGTACTTC. Residues: CASSLGLADQETQYF. The chain combines TRBV7-2 with TRBJ2-5; the match to TRBD2 covers 7 bases. Germline lookup yields CDR1 SGHTA and CDR2 FQGNSA. The ends lost 1 base at V and 0 bases at J; junction bases unmatched: 2. The CDR3 loop spans 15 amino acids. The full variable domain, in which reference TRBV7-2 and TRBJ2-5 provide the parts outside the CDR3, is GAGVSQSPSNKVTEKGKDVELRCDPISGHTALYWYRQSLGQGLEFLIYFQGNSAPDKSGLPSDRFSAERTGGSVSTLTIQRTQQEDSAVYLCASSLGLADQETQYFGPGTRLLVL.

V usage is TRBV11-2 and J usage is TRBJ1-2; 8 nucleotides line up with TRBD1. The CDR3 has 18 amino acids. The V gene's germline CDR1 is SGHAT and CDR2 FQNNGV. Unmatched junction bases numbered 18, after V lost 5 bases and J lost 4 bases. The CDR3 nucleotides are TGTGCCAGCAGCCTTAGGGGGGCCATTGGACAGGGCATCTATGGCTACACCTTC. This sequence encodes CASSLRGAIGQGIYGYTF.

The rearrangement links TRBV19 to TRBJ2-1, with TRBD2 identical over 15 bases. J was trimmed by 8 bases and V by 9 bases; bases with no gene match: 5. The CDR3 is made up of 14 amino acids. The germline gives CDR1 LNHDA, CDR2 SQIVND (reference sequence). In nucleotides, the CDR3 is TGTGCCAGCGGGACTAGCGGGAGGCGGGATGAGCAGTTCTTC. Encoded protein: CASGTSGRRDEQFF.

About this clone: Within the sample, other DNA sequences also encode this same CDR3. This sequence joins TRBV5-1 and TRBJ2-7; D not resolved. The CDR3 extends over 15 amino acids. Germline V gene lookup returns CDR1 SGHRS and CDR2 YFSETQ. The ends were cut back, 1 base at V and 0 bases at J, with 11 bases in the middle. The CDR3 sequence: CASSLSAATSYEQYF. CDR3 nucleotides: TGCGCCAGCAGCTTGTCGGCAGCGACCTCCTACGAGCAGTACTTC.

V usage is TRBV7-2 and J usage is TRBJ2-5, with 8 bases identical to TRBD1. Trimming at V came to 1 base and at J to 5 bases, leaving 6 bases not matched to a gene. This CDR3 comprises 15 residues. Looked up from germline, CDR1 is SGHTA and CDR2 is FQGNSA. CDR3 region: CASSLETGDWETQYF. CDR3 nucleotide sequence: TGTGCCAGCAGCTTAGAGACAGGGGATTGGGAGACCCAGTACTTC.

The V call is TRBV28, the J call TRBJ2-6; TRBD1 agrees at 7 bases. CDR1 and CDR2 (germline): MDHEN, SYDVKM. The ends lost 4 bases at V and 0 bases at J; junction bases unmatched: 6. The CDR3 contains 17 residues. CDR3 nucleotide sequence: TGTGCCAGCAGTTCCCCCACAGGGGCCTCTGGGGCCAACGTCCTGACTTTC. Protein product: CASSSPTGASGANVLTF.

This clone has just a few counts. The V call is TRBV7-5, the J call TRBJ1-1. TRBV7-5 is noted as a pseudogene. The CDR3 totals 14 residues. CDR3 nucleotides: TGTGCCAGAAGCTGCGCTGGGGGGCCCACTGAAGCTTTCTTT. It codes for CARSCAGGPTEAFF.

This chain uses TRBV2 with TRBJ1-2, with TRBD1 identical over 8 bases. V dropped 6 bases and J dropped 3; count of bases not matched to a gene: 9. CDR1 is SNHLY and CDR2 is FYNNEI in the germline V gene. This CDR3 contains 15 residues. CDR3 nucleotide sequence: TGTGCCAGCAGACCCGGACAGGGCGCAGACTATGGCTACACCTTC. It encodes CASRPGQGADYGYTF.

The chain is built from TRBV18 and TRBJ2-7, with no clear D. Between the trimmed V and J ends, which lost 5 bases and 3 bases, there was a span of 11 bases. CDR1 is KGHSH and CDR2 is LQKENI in the germline V gene. The CDR3 runs 13 residues. CDR3 region: CASSVTRIYEQYF. The CDR3 region has the DNA TGTGCCAGCTCAGTAACGCGAATCTACGAGCAGTACTTC.

This chain links TRBV5-1 with TRBJ2-7; D is unclear. CDR3 length equals 14 residues. From germline, CDR1 is SGHRS and CDR2 YFSETQ. Trimming left V 4 bases short and J 0 bases short, with 11 bases between. The CDR3 sequence is CASSRDIRSYEQYF. For the CDR3, the DNA is TGCGCCAGCAGCAGAGACATCCGCTCCTACGAGCAGTACTTC.

The J gene is TRBJ2-1, the V gene TRBV28; D remains ambiguous. The V end lost 3 bases, the J end lost 7 bases, and 10 bases lay between the germline ends. The CDR3 extends over 13 amino acids. CDR1 is MDHEN and CDR2 is SYDVKM in the germline V gene. In DNA, the CDR3 is TGTGCCAGCAGTTTGCCAGCGATGAATGAGCAGTTCTTC. Protein sequence: CASSLPAMNEQFF.

The rearrangement links TRBV5-6 to TRBJ2-5; 8 bases match TRBD1. Unmatched junction bases numbered 6, after V lost 4 bases and J lost 1 base. The length of the CDR3 is 15 residues. The germline V gene encodes CDR1 SGHDT and CDR2 YYEEEE. The CDR3 DNA reads TGTGCCAGCAGCGAGCCGACAGGGGCCCAAGAGACCCAGTACTTC. It is translated as CASSEPTGAQETQYF.

This rearrangement joins TRBV5-1 to TRBJ2-7, with 8 bases fitting TRBD1. J lost 5 bases, V lost 4 bases, and 17 bases had no gene match. The CDR3 is 17 amino acids. CDR1 SGHRS and CDR2 YFSETQ come from the germline V gene. The CDR3 is CASSHRTGFFSYDEQYF. In DNA, the CDR3 is TGCGCCAGCAGCCACCGGACAGGGTTTTTTTCGTACGACGAGCAGTACTTC.

This rearrangement joins TRBV4-1 to TRBJ2-7; 13 bases match TRBD2. The CDR3 runs 15 residues. Germline values: CDR1 MGHRA, CDR2 YSYEKL. V was pared by 1 base and J by 4 bases, with 1 base of the junction left unmatched. CDR3 DNA: TGCGCCAGCAGCCAAGCACTAGCGGGAGGGTACGAGCAGTACTTC. This codes for CASSQALAGGYEQYF.

The chain has TRBV7-6 and TRBJ2-2; 8 bases fit TRBD2. Per germline, CDR1 SGHVS and CDR2 FNYEAQ. J gave up 6 bases and V 2 bases, and 17 bases lay outside the gene matches. The CDR3 covers 19 residues. CDR3 protein: CASSLNLFGGRSAPGELFF. The CDR3 nucleotides read TGTGCCAGCAGCTTAAATTTGTTCGGCGGGAGGTCTGCACCCGGGGAGCTGTTTTTT.

The gene calls are TRBV7-2 and TRBJ2-3; a possible D gene is TRBD1 (5 bases). Germline CDR1 is SGHTA and CDR2 is FQGNSA. The CDR3 runs to 14 residues. V was pared by 2 bases and J by 8 bases, with 14 bases between. CDR3 nucleotide sequence: TGTGCCAGCAGCTTAAGTTGGGCCCAGGGTACGCAGTATTTT. Translating it yields CASSLSWAQGTQYF.

In its sample, this clone was seen a few times. The chain uses TRBV4-1 and TRBJ1-1; no clear D. Germline V CDR1 and CDR2: MGHRA, YSYEKL. The CDR3 runs 13 residues. The V end lost 3 bases, the J end lost 12 bases, and 17 bases lay between the germline ends. CDR3 protein: CASSQATGRWTFF. The CDR3 DNA sequence: TGCGCCAGCAGCCAGGCGACGGGCAGGTGGACTTTCTTT.

This clone was picked up a small number of times. The J gene is TRBJ1-5, the V gene TRBV27; 8 bases map to TRBD1. The CDR3 loop spans 14 amino acids. The germline gives CDR1 MNHEY, CDR2 SMNVEV (reference sequence). V lost 5 bases to trimming and J lost 4 bases; unmatched junction nucleotides: 4. CDR3 nucleotides: TGTGCCAGCAGTCCCGACAGGGGTAATCAGCCCCAGCATTTT. As protein: CASSPDRGNQPQHF.

The V call is TRBV5-6, the J call TRBJ1-2, with TRBD1 as a possible D gene (6 bases). V shed 0 bases and J shed 4 bases, with 10 bases lying between them. CDR1 and CDR2 from the germline V gene are SGHDT and YYEEEE. This CDR3 has 14 amino acids. The CDR3 DNA follows: TGTGCCAGCAGCTTGGTGGACAGCCCCTATGGCTACACCTTC. This gives the protein CASSLVDSPYGYTF.

The gene calls are TRBV5-1 and TRBJ2-7; tentative D call: TRBD1 (6 bases). CDR1 and CDR2 (germline): SGHRS, YFSETQ. Between the trimmed V and J ends, which lost 6 bases and 2 bases, there was a span of 12 bases. The CDR3 consists of 13 residues. The CDR3 DNA is TGCGCCAGCATCTTAGCAGGGGCCTACGAGCAGTACTTC. Translated: CASILAGAYEQYF.